This T cell receptor beta chain came from a study of Graves' ophthalmopathy and Graves' hyperthyroidism. This CDR3 region has 13 residues. The germline CDR1 and CDR2 sequences are WSHSY and SAAADI. Trimming removed 2 bases from V and 2 bases from J, with 7 bases in between. This clonotype was counted a single time. Its antigen is undetermined. The diagnostic workup employed clinical symptoms, serum thyroxine, TRAb, thyroid ultrasound and orbital computed tomography. Amplifying from RNA transcripts, the study obtained TCR beta CDR3 regions. Investigators did first-round RT-PCR with HTBI primers, then second-round multiplex PCR. Each CDR3 protein gets one entry after TCRdb re-called the multiplex PCR reads with MiXCR. The sample records more than 1,000,000 distinct CDR3 sequences, less than 45% being singletons. Whole-study results and caveats: Ophthalmopathy cases were distinguished from stable hyperthyroidism by a 13-signature model, reaching about 85% sensitivity and 81.08% specificity. Blood was where most expanded thyroid clonotypes above 0.001 frequency also turned up.

J is TRBJ2-7 and V is TRBV10-2, with D possibly being TRBD1 (5 bases). This sequence was found in an adult man with Graves' hyperthyroidism. The sample consisted of peripheral blood or thyroid tissue (not recorded which). CDR3 nucleotide sequence: TGCGCCAGCAGTGAGGACAGTCCCTACGAGCAGTACTTC. Protein: CASSEDSPYEQYF.